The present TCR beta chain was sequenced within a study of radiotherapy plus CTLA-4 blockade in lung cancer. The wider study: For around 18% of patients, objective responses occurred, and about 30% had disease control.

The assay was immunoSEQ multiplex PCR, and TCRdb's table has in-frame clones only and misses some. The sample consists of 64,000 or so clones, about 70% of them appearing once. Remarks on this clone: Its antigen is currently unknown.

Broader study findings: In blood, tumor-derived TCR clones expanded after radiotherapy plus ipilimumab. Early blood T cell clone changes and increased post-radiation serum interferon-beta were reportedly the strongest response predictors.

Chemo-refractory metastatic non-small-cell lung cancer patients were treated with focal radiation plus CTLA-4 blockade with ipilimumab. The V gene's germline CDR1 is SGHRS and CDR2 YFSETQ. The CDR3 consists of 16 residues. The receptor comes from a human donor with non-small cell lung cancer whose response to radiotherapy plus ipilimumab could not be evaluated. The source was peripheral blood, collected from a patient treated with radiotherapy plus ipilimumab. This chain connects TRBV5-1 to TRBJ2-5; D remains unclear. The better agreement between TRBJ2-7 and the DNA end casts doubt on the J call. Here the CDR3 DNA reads TGCGCCAGCAGCCCCTCCCTGCGCTCTGTCCTTTACGAGCAGTACTTC. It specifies CASSPSLRSVLYEQYF.